This TCR beta chain is from a study of shared clonotypes between healthy human individuals. CD45RO-negative cells were positively selected for CCR7, leaving out terminally differentiated effector memory CD45RA+ cells. V lost 1 base, J lost 5 bases, and 11 bases lay in between. Germline values: CDR1 SQVTM, CDR2 ANQGSEA. The length of the CDR3 is 14 residues. Only in-frame clones appear in the TCRdb table, and some are missing; sequencing was by immunoSEQ multiplex PCR. The repertoire includes roughly 590,000 clones, about 95% of them detected once, and 0.11% sits in the top ten. The sequence derives from a woman aged 30 to 39 in good health. This chain links TRBV29-1 with TRBJ2-2; no reliable D call. Material: naive CD8+ T cells sorted from blood. The CDR3 DNA sequence: TGCAGCGTTGAAGGGTTTGCAGGAACCGGGGAGCTGTTTTTT. Its translation is CSVEGFAGTGELFF.